Listed below are T cell receptor beta chains from one sample, sequenced in a study of CD8 T cells in Susac syndrome. TCRdb recomputed calls from the immunoSEQ multiplex PCR reads with MiXCR, one row per CDR3 protein. The repertoire has 150,000 to 180,000 distinct CDR3 sequences, approximately 94% of them found once; the top ten carry over 0.2%. The material sequenced was CD8+ T cells from PBMCs. These receptors were collected from a human donor with multiple sclerosis. CDR3s include the opening cysteine and the closing phenylalanine or tryptophan. A D gene is named only where the DNA matches it firmly. Expanded clones get a size class; other rows say once, few or many, or leave the size out.

clone_size: -; j_call: TRBJ1-1; v_call: TRBV15; d_call: -; cdr3_aa: CATSTDENTEAFF; cdr3_nt: TGTGCCACCAGCACAGACGAGAACACTGAAGCTTTCTTT
clone_size: -; j_call: TRBJ1-2; v_call: TRBV5-6; d_call: TRBD1; cdr3_aa: CASSQGQGHYGYTF; cdr3_nt: TGTGCCAGCAGCCAGGGACAGGGACACTATGGCTACACCTTC
clone_size: -; j_call: TRBJ2-7; v_call: TRBV20-1; d_call: TRBD1; cdr3_aa: CSARDSGQGRSYEQYF; cdr3_nt: TGCAGTGCTAGAGATTCGGGACAGGGCAGGTCCTACGAGCAGTACTTC
clone_size: -; j_call: TRBJ2-7; v_call: TRBV9; d_call: -; cdr3_aa: CASSVATGEAREQYF; cdr3_nt: TGTGCCAGCAGCGTAGCTACAGGGGAGGCTAGAGAGCAGTACTTC
clone_size: -; j_call: TRBJ1-2; v_call: TRBV9; d_call: -; cdr3_aa: CASSTPRTSGYTF; cdr3_nt: TGTGCCAGCAGCACCCCGCGAACGAGTGGCTACACCTTC
clone_size: once; j_call: TRBJ1-5; v_call: TRBV27; d_call: -; cdr3_aa: CASSLSWGGNQPQHF; cdr3_nt: TGTGCCAGCAGTTTATCGTGGGGAGGCAATCAGCCCCAGCATTTT
clone_size: once; j_call: TRBJ2-4; v_call: TRBV20-1; d_call: -; cdr3_aa: CSGGDRLAKNIQYF; cdr3_nt: TGCAGTGGGGGAGACAGGCTAGCCAAAAACATTCAGTACTTC
clone_size: -; j_call: TRBJ2-1; v_call: TRBV20-1; d_call: -; cdr3_aa: CSARIADNEQFF; cdr3_nt: TGCAGTGCTAGAATAGCGGACAATGAGCAGTTCTTC
clone_size: -; j_call: TRBJ2-2; v_call: TRBV15; d_call: TRBD1; cdr3_aa: CATSPTGGPNTGELFF; cdr3_nt: TGTGCCACCAGCCCGACAGGGGGCCCTAACACCGGGGAGCTGTTTTTT
clone_size: -; j_call: TRBJ2-1; v_call: TRBV28; d_call: -; cdr3_aa: CASSSPKYEQFF; cdr3_nt: TGTGCCAGCAGTTCGCCAAAGTATGAGCAGTTCTTC
clone_size: -; j_call: TRBJ1-2; v_call: TRBV9; d_call: -; cdr3_aa: CASTNIPYGYTF; cdr3_nt: TGTGCCAGCACCAATATTCCCTATGGCTACACCTTC
clone_size: once; j_call: TRBJ2-7; v_call: TRBV9; d_call: TRBD1; cdr3_aa: CASAGDSPYEQYF; cdr3_nt: TGTGCCAGCGCAGGGGACAGCCCCTACGAGCAGTACTTC
clone_size: -; j_call: TRBJ2-2; v_call: TRBV7-2; d_call: -; cdr3_aa: CASSEWGSNTGELFF; cdr3_nt: TGTGCCAGCAGCGAGTGGGGGTCGAACACCGGGGAGCTGTTTTTT
clone_size: -; j_call: TRBJ2-1; v_call: TRBV6-1; d_call: -; cdr3_aa: CASTPGSGYNEQFF; cdr3_nt: TGTGCCAGCACCCCGGGGTCCGGGTACAATGAGCAGTTCTTC
clone_size: -; j_call: TRBJ2-1; v_call: TRBV30; d_call: -; cdr3_aa: CAWSVIGNEQFF; cdr3_nt: TGTGCCTGGAGTGTTATAGGTAATGAGCAGTTCTTC
clone_size: -; j_call: TRBJ1-1; v_call: TRBV19; d_call: -; cdr3_aa: CASSNGKNTEAFF; cdr3_nt: TGTGCCAGTAGTAACGGGAAGAACACTGAAGCTTTCTTT
clone_size: -; j_call: TRBJ2-7; v_call: TRBV3-1; d_call: -; cdr3_aa: CASSLGRGGYEQYF; cdr3_nt: TGTGCCAGCAGTCTGGGCAGGGGGGGCTACGAGCAGTACTTC
clone_size: -; j_call: TRBJ2-1; v_call: TRBV27; d_call: TRBD2; cdr3_aa: CASTEGLAGSNEQFF; cdr3_nt: TGTGCCAGCACCGAAGGACTAGCGGGGAGCAATGAGCAGTTCTTC
clone_size: -; j_call: TRBJ1-2; v_call: TRBV20-1; d_call: TRBD1; cdr3_aa: CSARGEFHRGQDGYTF; cdr3_nt: TGCAGTGCTAGAGGCGAATTCCACAGGGGGCAAGATGGCTACACCTTC
clone_size: -; j_call: TRBJ1-5; v_call: TRBV20-1; d_call: -; cdr3_aa: CSAREGFGNQPQHF; cdr3_nt: TGCAGTGCTAGAGAGGGATTTGGCAATCAGCCCCAGCATTTT
clone_size: -; j_call: TRBJ2-7; v_call: TRBV5-1; d_call: TRBD2; cdr3_aa: CASRITSGGSSYEQYF; cdr3_nt: TGCGCCAGCAGGATCACTAGCGGGGGCTCTTCCTACGAGCAGTACTTC
clone_size: -; j_call: TRBJ1-5; v_call: TRBV19; d_call: -; cdr3_aa: CASSISGRGNQPQHF; cdr3_nt: TGTGCCAGTAGTATATCCGGAAGAGGTAATCAGCCCCAGCATTTT
clone_size: -; j_call: TRBJ2-1; v_call: TRBV2; d_call: TRBD1; cdr3_aa: CASSEGDRGNEQFF; cdr3_nt: TGTGCCAGCAGTGAAGGGGACAGGGGGAATGAGCAGTTCTTC
clone_size: -; j_call: TRBJ1-1; v_call: TRBV13; d_call: -; cdr3_aa: CASNARTEGNTEAFF; cdr3_nt: TGTGCCAGCAACGCACGGACAGAGGGGAACACTGAAGCTTTCTTT
clone_size: -; j_call: TRBJ1-1; v_call: TRBV4-1; d_call: -; cdr3_aa: CASSQGSGTNTEAFF; cdr3_nt: TGCGCCAGCAGCCAAGGTTCGGGCACGAACACTGAAGCTTTCTTT
clone_size: few; j_call: TRBJ2-1; v_call: TRBV30; d_call: TRBD2; cdr3_aa: CACPGLAVHREQFF; cdr3_nt: TGTGCCTGTCCCGGACTAGCGGTCCACCGTGAGCAGTTCTTC
clone_size: -; j_call: TRBJ1-1; v_call: TRBV2; d_call: -; cdr3_aa: CASRVTDAFF; cdr3_nt: TGTGCCAGCCGGGTCACAGACGCTTTCTTT
clone_size: -; j_call: TRBJ2-1; v_call: TRBV13; d_call: -; cdr3_aa: CASSPGRGSYNEQFF; cdr3_nt: TGTGCCAGCAGCCCCGGGCGTGGATCCTACAATGAGCAGTTCTTC
clone_size: once; j_call: TRBJ2-1; v_call: TRBV2; d_call: -; cdr3_aa: CASSGRFDEQFF; cdr3_nt: TGTGCCAGCAGTGGGAGGTTTGATGAGCAGTTCTTC
clone_size: once; j_call: TRBJ1-1; v_call: TRBV12-3/TRBV12-4; d_call: -; cdr3_aa: CASSFGPDGTEAFF; cdr3_nt: TGTGCCAGCAGTTTCGGGCCCGATGGGACTGAAGCTTTCTTT
clone_size: -; j_call: TRBJ1-2; v_call: TRBV29-1; d_call: -; cdr3_aa: CSVVLGGGYGYTF; cdr3_nt: TGCAGCGTTGTTTTGGGGGGCGGCTATGGCTACACCTTC
clone_size: few; j_call: TRBJ1-5; v_call: TRBV13; d_call: -; cdr3_aa: CASSLGRGRNQPQHF; cdr3_nt: TGTGCCAGCAGCTTAGGCCGTGGGAGGAATCAGCCCCAGCATTTT
clone_size: -; j_call: TRBJ1-6; v_call: TRBV4-1; d_call: -; cdr3_aa: CASSPEVRGNYNSPLHF; cdr3_nt: TGCGCCAGCTCCCCTGAGGTGAGGGGAAACTATAATTCACCCCTCCACTTT
clone_size: -; j_call: TRBJ2-3; v_call: TRBV7-9; d_call: TRBD2; cdr3_aa: CASSPPTSGDTDTQYF; cdr3_nt: TGTGCCAGCAGCCCGCCGACTAGCGGAGACACAGATACGCAGTATTTT
clone_size: -; j_call: TRBJ1-2; v_call: TRBV5-1; d_call: -; cdr3_aa: CASSLDTGRGYGYTF; cdr3_nt: TGCGCCAGCAGCTTGGATACGGGGCGCGGCTATGGCTACACCTTC
clone_size: -; j_call: TRBJ2-7; v_call: TRBV9; d_call: TRBD2; cdr3_aa: CASSVSAGGRGEQYF; cdr3_nt: TGTGCCAGCAGCGTTTCGGCGGGGGGGCGCGGCGAGCAGTACTTC
clone_size: -; j_call: TRBJ2-7; v_call: TRBV5-1; d_call: TRBD2; cdr3_aa: CASSFGFVGGSSYEQYF; cdr3_nt: TGCGCCAGCAGCTTCGGGTTCGTGGGCGGGAGCTCCTACGAGCAGTACTTC
clone_size: -; j_call: TRBJ1-1; v_call: TRBV27; d_call: -; cdr3_aa: CASSIMPGGWTEAFF; cdr3_nt: TGTGCCAGCAGTATTATGCCCGGGGGTTGGACTGAAGCTTTCTTT
clone_size: -; j_call: TRBJ2-7; v_call: TRBV30; d_call: TRBD1; cdr3_aa: CAWSPDREVYEQYF; cdr3_nt: TGTGCCTGGAGTCCCGACAGGGAAGTTTACGAGCAGTACTTC
clone_size: -; j_call: TRBJ1-1; v_call: TRBV12-3/TRBV12-4; d_call: -; cdr3_aa: CASSLRGIAEAFF; cdr3_nt: TGTGCCAGCAGTTTAAGGGGAATCGCTGAAGCTTTCTTT
clone_size: once; j_call: TRBJ2-7; v_call: TRBV5-6; d_call: -; cdr3_aa: CASSALPGASREQYF; cdr3_nt: TGTGCCAGCAGCGCGCTTCCCGGGGCTAGTAGAGAGCAGTACTTC
clone_size: -; j_call: TRBJ2-1; v_call: TRBV5-5; d_call: -; cdr3_aa: CASSQGPQDEQFF; cdr3_nt: TGTGCCAGCAGCCAGGGTCCTCAAGATGAGCAGTTCTTC